This T cell receptor beta chain was profiled in a study of cytomegalovirus exposure and HLA in healthy donors. The CDR3 extends over 11 amino acids. Per the germline V gene, CDR1 is DFQATT and CDR2 is SNEGSKA (reference sequence). Some clones are missing from TCRdb's copy, which holds only in-frame ones; the method was immunoSEQ multiplex PCR. The sample has about 160,000 clones, about 86% seen once; the top ten hold 5.5% to 6%. Concerning this clone itself: Its antigen is still unknown. Germline is not matched at one junction end, which may reflect a read error.

Study-level points and caveats: The study flagged around 150 TCR beta chains as cytomegalovirus-associated.

The TCR sequence derives from a woman aged 30 to 39 in good health and CMV-seronegative. The sequencing input was PBMCs. The chain couples TRBV20-1 to TRBJ2-1, with TRBD2 identical over 11 bases. The CDR3 spells CSARLAGGSIF. The CDR3, as DNA: TGCAGTGCTAGGTTAGCGGGGGGGTCTATCTTC.